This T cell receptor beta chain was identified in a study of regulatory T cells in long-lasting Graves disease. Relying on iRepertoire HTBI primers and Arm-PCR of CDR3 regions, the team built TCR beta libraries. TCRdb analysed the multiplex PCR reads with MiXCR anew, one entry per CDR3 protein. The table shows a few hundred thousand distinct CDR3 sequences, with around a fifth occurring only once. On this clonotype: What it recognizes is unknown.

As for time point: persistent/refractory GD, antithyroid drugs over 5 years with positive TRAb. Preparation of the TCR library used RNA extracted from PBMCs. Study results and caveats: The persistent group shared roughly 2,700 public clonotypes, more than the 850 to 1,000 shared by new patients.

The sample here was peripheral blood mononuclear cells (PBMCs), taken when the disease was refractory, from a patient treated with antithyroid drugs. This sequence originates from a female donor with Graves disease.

CDR3 loop: CSVERLHSGNTIYF. CDR3 nucleotides: TGCAGCGTTGAAAGACTCCACTCTGGAAACACCATATATTTT. The chain employs TRBV29-1 and TRBJ1-3; no firm D call. Germline CDR1 and CDR2: SQVTM and ANQGSEA. V lost 2 bases and J 0 bases, leaving 8 bases between the germline ends. The CDR3 extends over 14 amino acids.